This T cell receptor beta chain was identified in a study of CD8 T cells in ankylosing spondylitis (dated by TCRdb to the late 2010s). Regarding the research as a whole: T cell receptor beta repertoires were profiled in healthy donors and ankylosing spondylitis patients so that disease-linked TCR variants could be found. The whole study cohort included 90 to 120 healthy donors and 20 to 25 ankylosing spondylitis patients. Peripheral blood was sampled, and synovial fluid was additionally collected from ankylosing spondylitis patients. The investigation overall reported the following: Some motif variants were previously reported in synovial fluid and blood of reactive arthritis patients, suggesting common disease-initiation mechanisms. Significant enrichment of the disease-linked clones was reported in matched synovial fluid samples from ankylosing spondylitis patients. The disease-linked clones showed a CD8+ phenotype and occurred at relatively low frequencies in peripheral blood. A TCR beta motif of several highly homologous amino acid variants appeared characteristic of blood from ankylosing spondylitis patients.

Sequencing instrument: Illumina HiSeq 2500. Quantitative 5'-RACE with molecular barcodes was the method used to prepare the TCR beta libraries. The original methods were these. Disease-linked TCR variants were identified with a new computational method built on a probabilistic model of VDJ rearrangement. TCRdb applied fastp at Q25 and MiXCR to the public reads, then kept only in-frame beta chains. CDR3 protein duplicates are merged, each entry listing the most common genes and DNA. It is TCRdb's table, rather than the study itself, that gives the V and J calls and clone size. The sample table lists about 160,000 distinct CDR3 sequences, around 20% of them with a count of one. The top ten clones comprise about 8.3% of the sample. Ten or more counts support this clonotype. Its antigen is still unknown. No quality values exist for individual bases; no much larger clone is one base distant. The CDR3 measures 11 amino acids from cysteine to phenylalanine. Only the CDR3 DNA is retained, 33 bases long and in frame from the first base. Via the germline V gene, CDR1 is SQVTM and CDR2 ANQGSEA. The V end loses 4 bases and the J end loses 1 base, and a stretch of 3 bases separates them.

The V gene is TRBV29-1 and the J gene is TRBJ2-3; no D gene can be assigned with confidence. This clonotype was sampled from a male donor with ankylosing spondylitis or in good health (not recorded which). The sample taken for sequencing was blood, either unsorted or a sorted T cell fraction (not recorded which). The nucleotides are TGCAGCGTTGGTGGCACAGATACGCAGTATTTT. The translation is CSVGGTDTQYF.